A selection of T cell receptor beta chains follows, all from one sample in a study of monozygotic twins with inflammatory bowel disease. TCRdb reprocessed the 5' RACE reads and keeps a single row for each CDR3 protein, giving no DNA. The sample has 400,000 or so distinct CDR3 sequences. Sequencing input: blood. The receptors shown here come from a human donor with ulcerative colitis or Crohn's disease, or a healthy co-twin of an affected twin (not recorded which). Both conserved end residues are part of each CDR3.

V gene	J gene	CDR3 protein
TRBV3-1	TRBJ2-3	CASSQSVADTQYF
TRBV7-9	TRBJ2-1	CASSDRALMPYNEQFF
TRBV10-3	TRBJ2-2	CAIQLAGGTGELFF
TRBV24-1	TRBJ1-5	CGLPIGADRGNNQPQHF
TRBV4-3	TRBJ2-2	CASSPAGGVVTGELFF
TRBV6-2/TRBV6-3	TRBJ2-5	CASSYPKGTQETQYF
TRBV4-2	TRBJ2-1	CASSPRGLYNEQFF
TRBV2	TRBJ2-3	CASSDGATGVIDTQYF
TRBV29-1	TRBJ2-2	CSVRGQGSGELFF
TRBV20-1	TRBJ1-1	CSASSAGWGNTEAFF
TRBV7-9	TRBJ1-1	CASSLISGRGQGVEAFF
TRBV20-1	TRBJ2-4	CSARVPSGTSGRGVAKNIQYF
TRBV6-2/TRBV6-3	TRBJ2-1	CASGTSGNNEQFF
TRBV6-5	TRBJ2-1	CASSYRTKNYNEQFF
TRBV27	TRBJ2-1	CASSFPAGGTFF
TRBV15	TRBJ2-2	CATSRDMSGELFF
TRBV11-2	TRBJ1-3	CASSSTGGYGGNTIYF
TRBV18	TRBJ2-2	CASSEGPAQTGELFF
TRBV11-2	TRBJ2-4	CASSLLDHRAKNIQYF
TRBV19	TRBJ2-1	CASSIQAGGEPEQFF
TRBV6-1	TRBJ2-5	CASSDRGRETQYF
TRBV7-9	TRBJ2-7	CASSPGAGPVYEQYF
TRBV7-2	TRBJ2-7	CASSLQGASHEQYF
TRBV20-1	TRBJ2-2	CSARFSGAPTGELFF
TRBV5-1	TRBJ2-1	CASSTRTSGGINEQFF
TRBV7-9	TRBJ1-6	CASSTTGGLSPLHF
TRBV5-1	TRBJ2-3	CASSSTGGDTQYF
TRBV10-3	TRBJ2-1	CAINPGGPGNEQFF
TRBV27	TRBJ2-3	CASSSPLEGDTQYF
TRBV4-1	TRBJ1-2	CASSQNGGYTF
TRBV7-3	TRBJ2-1	CASSLAGAGDEQFF
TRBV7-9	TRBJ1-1	CASSYVGSNTEAFF
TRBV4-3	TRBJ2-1	CASSPGTDPSYNEQFF
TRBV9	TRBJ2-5	CASSPVGVAGSETQYF
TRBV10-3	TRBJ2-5	CAISELSGAETQYF
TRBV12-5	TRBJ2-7	CASGREWDEQYF
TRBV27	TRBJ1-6	CASTPGQGNSPLHF
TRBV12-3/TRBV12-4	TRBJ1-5	CASTLGLAAVLQPQHF
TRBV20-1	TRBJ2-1	CSGLRTSGVDEQFF
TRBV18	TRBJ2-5	CASSPRLGDNQETQYF
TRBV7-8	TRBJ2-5	CASSLVREETQYF
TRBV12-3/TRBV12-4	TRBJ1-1	CASKVGQMNTEAFF
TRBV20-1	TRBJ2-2	CSATWTSGRAVRSGELFF
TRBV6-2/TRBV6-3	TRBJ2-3	CASSRLFQDTQYF
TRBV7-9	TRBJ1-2	CASSSSRIKGSYTF
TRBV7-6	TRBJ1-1	CASSLALDWGREAFF
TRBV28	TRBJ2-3	CASSLLSGNLNTQYF
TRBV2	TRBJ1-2	CASSENSLLGYTF
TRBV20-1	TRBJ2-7	CSARAAESSYEQYF
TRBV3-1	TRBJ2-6	CASSQEGGMTSGANVLTF